This T cell receptor beta chain was recovered during a study of blood T cell repertoires in COVID-19. About the research overall: Acute-phase and convalescent COVID-19 samples originated in the United States, Italy and Spain. T cells, B-cell-depleted T cells, or PBMCs supplied cDNA or gDNA.

The germline CDR1 and CDR2 sequences are SGHVS and FQNEAQ. This CDR3 has 15 amino acids. Deletions cut 5 bases from V and 10 bases from J, with 18 bases between. Original processing notes: Nucleated cell counts were estimated from reference gene primer amplification. Assay: immunoSEQ multiplex PCR; the TCRdb copy retains only in-frame clones and omits some. V, J and clone size are those of that table, while D and trimming were read from the DNA. The profile shows 380,000 or so clones, around 92% of them singletons. Sequenced: peripheral blood. The gene calls are TRBV7-8 and TRBJ1-6, with a tentative D call TRBD1 (6 bases). The TCR sequence derives from a man aged 35-49 years with acute or convalescent COVID-19. CDR3 bases: TGTGCCAGCAGCCCCTTTAGAACAGGGCGATCACCCCTCCACTTT. It is translated as CASSPFRTGRSPLHF.